The present TCR beta chain was sequenced within a study of breast tumors, draining lymph nodes, adjacent tissues (dated by TCRdb to 2015 to 2016). A note on the overall study: In breast cancer patients, the study compared the TCR beta repertoires of tumor, adjacent nontumor tissue and axillary lymph nodes. The study was designed to assess the relationships and possible T-cell exchange between tumor, surrounding tissue and draining lymph node repertoires in human breast cancer. Broader findings and caveats from the paper: Tumor and nontumor tissue repertoires were significantly more similar in luminal-like than in basal-like breast cancer. Tumor T-cell repertoires showed less diversity than lymph node repertoires and more diversity than nontumor tissue repertoires, and tumor T-cell repertoires showed preferential V and J gene usage. The conclusion that tumor T cells originate in lymph nodes was framed as consistent with a hypothesis rather than directly demonstrated. The data were considered consistent with most tumor T cells being derived from the lymph node and subsequently expanding within tumor tissue.

Per the germline V gene, SGHVS is the CDR1 and FNYEAQ is the CDR2. Spanning cysteine to phenylalanine, the CDR3 consists of 15 amino acids. The CDR3 DNA has 45 bases and is translated from base 1. A note on this clonotype: It has no known antigen specificity. A much larger clone differs by one base, so this may be a read error.

Sequencing took place on an Illumina HiSeq 2000. TCR beta chain libraries were generated through multiplex PCR amplification. The amplified TCR beta chain products were analyzed by high-throughput sequencing. TCRdb itself trimmed the public reads at Q25 with fastp, ran MiXCR and retained productive beta chains. Records with the same CDR3 protein are collapsed into one entry carrying the most frequent genes and DNA. The table for this sample lists approximately 250,000 distinct CDR3 sequences; under 40% of them were counted only once. Of the sample, under 4.5% is held by the ten largest clones. Lymph node samples came from the axillary draining lymph nodes of breast cancer patients.

The sequence came from a female donor with breast cancer. Some clones in this sample may be carry-over from other donors' samples. Material: axillary lymph node tissue. Recombination linked TRBV7-6 to TRBJ2-7, and possibly TRBD1, on 7 matching bases. The nucleotides are TGTGCCAGCAGCTTACGGCAGGGGGGCGCCTACGAGCAGCACTTC. It translates as CASSLRQGGAYEQHF.